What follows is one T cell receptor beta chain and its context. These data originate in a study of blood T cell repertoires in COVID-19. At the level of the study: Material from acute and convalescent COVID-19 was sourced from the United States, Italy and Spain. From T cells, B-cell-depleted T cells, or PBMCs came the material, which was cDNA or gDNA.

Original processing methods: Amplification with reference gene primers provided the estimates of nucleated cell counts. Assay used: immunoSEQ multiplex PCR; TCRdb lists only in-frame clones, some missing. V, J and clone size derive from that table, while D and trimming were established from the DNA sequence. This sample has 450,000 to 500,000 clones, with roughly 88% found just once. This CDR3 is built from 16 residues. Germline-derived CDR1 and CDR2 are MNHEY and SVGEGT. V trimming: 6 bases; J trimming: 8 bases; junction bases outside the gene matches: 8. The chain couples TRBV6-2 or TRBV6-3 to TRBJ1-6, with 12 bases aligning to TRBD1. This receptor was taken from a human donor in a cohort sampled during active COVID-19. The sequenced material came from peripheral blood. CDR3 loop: CASSKTGQGAHSPLHF. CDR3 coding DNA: TGTGCCAGCAGCAAAACGGGACAGGGGGCGCATTCACCCCTCCACTTT.